Listed here are 21 T cell receptor beta chains from one sample, sequenced in a study of metastatic and nonmetastatic thyroid tumors. Not a single patient had been given any form of treatment at any point before undergoing thyroid surgery. Through MiXCR, TCRdb re-clonotyped the PCR reads. The data contain several thousand clones, 30% to 40% of them singletons. Source material: adjacent normal tissue. The receptors originated from a male donor with papillary thyroid cancer or a benign thyroid nodule (not recorded which). Some clones in this sample may be carry-over from other donors' samples.

The chain recombines TRBV6-1 with TRBJ1-1; TRBD1 might be the D (6 bases). Germline assignment: CDR1 MNHNS and CDR2 SASEGT. This CDR3 is built from 14 residues. Trimming cost V 6 bases and J 1 base, with 12 bases left between them. The CDR3 DNA follows: TGTGCCAGCAGAGTGGACAGTTGGAACACTGAAGCTTTCTTT. The encoded protein is CASRVDSWNTEAFF.

In its sample, this clone was seen many times. As the CDR3 is not closed by the conserved phenylalanine or tryptophan, this likely results from a read error. This chain's CDR3 is CASSQVAGNTEAFL. CDR3 DNA sequence: TGTGCCAGCAGCCAAGTTGCGGGTAACACTGAAGCTTTCCTT. The chain combines TRBV14 with TRBJ1-1; D remains ambiguous. The CDR3 sequence is 14 residues long. CDR1 SGHDN and CDR2 FVKESK come from the germline V gene. Trimming took 1 base from V and 2 from J, leaving 8 bases between them.

This rearrangement joins TRBV30 to TRBJ2-7; 10 bases are shared with TRBD1. The germline gives CDR1 GTSNPN, CDR2 SVGIG (reference sequence). The CDR3 consists of 16 residues. Losses at the gene ends were 0 bases for V and 4 bases for J; bases not matched to a gene: 9. CDR3 bases: TGTGCCTGGAGTGTCCCCATCGACAGGGGGCGGTACGAGCAGTACTTC. This sequence encodes CAWSVPIDRGRYEQYF. The whole variable domain, filled in from reference TRBV30 and TRBJ2-7, reads SQTIHQWPATLVQPVGSPLSLECTVEGTSNPNLYWYRQAAGRGLQLLFYSVGIGQISSEVPQNLSASRPQDRQFILSSKKLLLSDSGFYLCAWSVPIDRGRYEQYFGPGTRLTVT.

CDR3 region: CASSYRDSDGYTF. CDR3 bases: TGTGCCAGCAGTTACCGGGACAGCGATGGCTACACCTTC. The rearrangement uses TRBV6-5 and TRBJ1-2; TRBD1 matches 7 bases. Germline CDR1 MNHEY, CDR2 SVGAGI. Losses at the gene ends were 2 bases for V and 6 bases for J; bases not matched to a gene: 3. The CDR3 consists of 13 residues.

By share, this clone counts as large. The V gene is TRBV10-1, the J gene TRBJ2-3; TRBD2 agrees at 7 bases. J gave up 2 bases and V 10 bases, and 9 bases lay outside the gene matches. The CDR3 loop spans 14 amino acids. Germline values: CDR1 WNHNN, CDR2 SYGVQD (reference sequence). The CDR3 DNA is TGCGCCACCAGCGGGGAGCGGGACACAGATACGCAGTATTTT. It yields the protein CATSGERDTDTQYF.

The V gene is TRBV6-2 or TRBV6-3, the J gene TRBJ2-2; tentatively, D is TRBD1 (5 bases). The ends were cut back, 6 bases at V and 6 bases at J, with 5 bases in the middle. This CDR3 contains 11 residues. Germline V gene lookup returns CDR1 MNHEY and CDR2 SVGEGT. CDR3: CASRTAGELFF. The CDR3 region has the DNA TGTGCCAGCAGGACAGCCGGGGAGCTGTTTTTT.

V gene TRBV7-6 combines with J gene TRBJ2-1; possible D gene TRBD1, 5 bases. There are 17 residues in the CDR3. The germline V gene encodes CDR1 SGHVS and CDR2 FNYEAQ. Trimming took 1 base from V and 7 from J, leaving 20 bases between them. CDR3 nucleotide sequence: TGTGCCAGCAGCTTAGACGTCGGGCGGCAGGGTGGGAATGAGCAGTTCTTC. Its protein is CASSLDVGRQGGNEQFF.

This clone is large (0.1 to 1%) within its sample. The V and J genes are TRBV12-3 or TRBV12-4 and TRBJ2-5; D may be TRBD1 (5 bases). The CDR3 length is 14 residues. The V and J ends lost 7 bases and 5 bases respectively, with 17 bases between them. Written as DNA, the CDR3 is TGTGCCAGCACAGGAGAAGGGGATGGGGAGACCCAGTACTTC. Its protein is CASTGEGDGETQYF.

By its share, this clone is large. J is TRBJ2-3 and V is TRBV6-1, with 7 bases aligning to TRBD2. There are 14 residues in the CDR3. V was clipped by 5 bases and J by 2 bases; unmatched bases: 4. Germline-derived CDR1 and CDR2 are MNHNS and SASEGT. The CDR3 DNA reads TGTGCCAGCAGTTCCGGGAGGCTCACAGATACGCAGTATTTT. Encoded protein: CASSSGRLTDTQYF.

Concerning this clone: Sequence at one end of the junction differs from germline and may be a read error. The chain uses TRBV19 and TRBJ1-5; 8 bases map to TRBD1. This CDR3 comprises 14 residues. CDR1 is LNHDA and CDR2 is SQIVND in the germline V gene (reference sequence). This CDR3 reads CASSIPQGDQPQHF. The CDR3 DNA is TGTGCTAGTAGTATCCCACAGGGGGATCAGCCCCAGCATTTT.

This chain links TRBV5-1 with TRBJ2-7, with 9 bases aligning to TRBD2. In germline, CDR1 is SGHRS, CDR2 YFSETQ. CDR3 length: 14 amino acids. V dropped 1 base and J dropped 4; count of bases not matched to a gene: 3. The CDR3 DNA sequence: TGCGCCAGCAGCTTGTCACTAGCGGGTTACGAGCAGTACTTC. Protein product: CASSLSLAGYEQYF.

The chain couples TRBV24-1 to TRBJ1-5; 7 bases match TRBD1. Germline CDR1 reads KGHDR; CDR2 reads SFDVKD. CDR3 size: 15 residues. J lost 2 bases, V lost 0 bases, and 0 bases had no gene match. The CDR3 protein is CATSDLDRGNQPQHF. In nucleotides, the CDR3 is TGTGCCACCAGTGATTTGGACAGGGGCAATCAGCCCCAGCATTTT.

This chain links TRBV20-1 with TRBJ2-7; D ambiguous. Trimming removed 3 bases at V and 3 bases at J, with 9 bases between. The CDR3 is 12 residues long. Germline V lookup: CDR1 DFQATT, CDR2 SNEGSKA (reference sequence). CDR3 region: CSARRWDYEQYF. DNA for the CDR3: TGCAGTGCTAGGAGGTGGGACTACGAGCAGTACTTC.

This clone was seen a few times. The chain uses TRBV6-1 and TRBJ2-1; D is unclear. This CDR3 contains 14 residues. V lost 3 bases and J 4 bases, leaving 10 bases between the germline ends. Germline assignment: CDR1 MNHNS and CDR2 SASEGT. The CDR3 region is CASSEYVEYNEQFF. As DNA, the CDR3 is TGTGCCAGCAGTGAGTATGTTGAATACAATGAGCAGTTCTTC.

To note about this clone: It is unclear where the CDR3 begins or ends on the DNA, so no DNA is shown, and the CDR3 is as TCRdb lists it. The genes are TRBV28 and TRBJ2-7; the D segment call TRBD2 is taken from the table without a DNA check. Termini included, the CDR3 measures 18 amino acids. Germline V gene data show CDR1 as MDHEN and CDR2 as SYDVKM. This chain's CDR3 is CATPLSALCQPPAYEQYF.

This chain connects TRBV5-4 to TRBJ1-1; perhaps TRBD1 as D (5 bases). The germline V and J ends were trimmed by 2 bases and 1 base, with 15 bases remaining between them. Germline-derived CDR1 and CDR2 are SGHNT and YYREEE (reference sequence). This CDR3 has 16 residues. CDR3 region: CASSLLVGQGNTEAFF. Written as DNA, the CDR3 is TGTGCCAGCAGCTTACTAGTTGGCCAGGGGAACACTGAAGCTTTCTTT. The full variable domain, in which reference TRBV5-4 and TRBJ1-1 provide the parts outside the CDR3, is ETGVTQSPTHLIKTRGQQVTLRCSSQSGHNTVSWYQQALGQGPQFIFQYYREEENGRGNFPPRFSGLQFPNYSSELNVNALELDDSALYLCASSLLVGQGNTEAFFGQGTRLTVV.

The CDR3 DNA sequence: TGTGCCAGCAGAGGTGGACTAGCGGGGGGGACCGGGGAGCTGTTTTTT. Translation: CASRGGLAGGTGELFF. The chain uses TRBV2 and TRBJ2-2; 15 positions match TRBD2. V shed 6 bases, J shed 5 bases, and the junction held 4 bases outside the gene matches. This CDR3 contains 16 residues. CDR1 and CDR2 (germline): SNHLY, FYNNEI.

There are many counts of this clone. This chain uses TRBV4-2 with TRBJ1-1, with TRBD1 as a possible D gene (6 bases). In germline, CDR1 is LGHNA, CDR2 YNFKEQ. Trimming removed 3 bases at V and 3 bases at J, with 17 bases between. This CDR3 spans 16 amino acids. As DNA, the CDR3 is TGTGCCAGCAGCCATACAACAGGGACGAGGGACACTGAAGCTTTCTTT. It codes for CASSHTTGTRDTEAFF.

By proportion, this clone is medium-sized (0.01 to 0.1%). The rearrangement joins TRBV24-1 to TRBJ2-5; the match to TRBD2 covers 8 bases. V dropped 3 bases and J dropped 1; count of bases not matched to a gene: 3. Germline CDR1 and CDR2: KGHDR and SFDVKD. The CDR3 is made up of 15 amino acids. CDR3 nucleotide sequence: TGTGCCACCAGTGATCGAACTAGCGGCCAAGAGACCCAGTACTTC. It codes for CATSDRTSGQETQYF.

The V gene is TRBV5-1, the J gene TRBJ1-1; 12 bases fit TRBD1. J gave up 4 bases and V 2 bases, and 9 bases lay outside the gene matches. The CDR3 has 17 amino acids. Germline values: CDR1 SGHRS, CDR2 YFSETQ. CDR3 in amino acids: CASSLTGTGGASTEAFF. The CDR3, as DNA: TGCGCCAGCAGCTTAACCGGGACAGGGGGCGCGAGCACTGAAGCTTTCTTT.

This chain joins TRBV6-1 and TRBJ1-1, with TRBD1 identical over 8 bases. Per germline, CDR1 MNHNS and CDR2 SASEGT. The CDR3 loop spans 14 amino acids. V gave up 8 bases and J gave up 0 bases; unmatched junction bases: 5. CDR3 in DNA: TGTGCCAGCGGTCAGGGGGCAGTGAACACTGAAGCTTTCTTT. Its translation is CASGQGAVNTEAFF.